This T cell receptor (beta chain) appears in the sequencing data of a study of CD8 T cells in Susac syndrome. The germline CDR1 and CDR2 sequences are MNHEY and SMNVEV (reference sequence). Unmatched junction bases numbered 1, after V lost 8 bases and J lost 4 bases. The CDR3 length is 11 residues. The RNA input was about 0.5 to 1 ug, and it was reverse transcribed with random hexamers. In TCRdb, the immunoSEQ multiplex PCR reads were re-called with MiXCR into one record per CDR3 protein. The sample consists of around 79,000 distinct CDR3 sequences, approximately 94% of them appearing once. What was sequenced was CD8+ T cells from PBMCs. The sequence came from a human donor with multiple sclerosis. The chain employs TRBV27 and TRBJ2-7; 8 bases match TRBD1. Written as DNA, the CDR3 is TGTGCCAGCTGGACAGGGTACGAGCAGTACTTC. This codes for CASWTGYEQYF.